This T cell receptor beta chain was sequenced in a study of shared clonotypes between healthy human individuals. Overall study results and limits: Limitation of the genetic and exposure-history diversity represented came from the few donors.

Some clones are missing from TCRdb's copy, which holds only in-frame ones; the method was immunoSEQ multiplex PCR. The table records approximately 530,000 clones, about 96% of them present only once. From germline, CDR1 is MNHEY and CDR2 SVGAGI. With 3 bases clipped from V and 4 bases from J, the junction kept 4 bases outside the gene matches. The CDR3 runs to 14 residues. For this clone: Its specificity is not known.

Sequencing was done on a sample of naive CD4+ T cells sorted from blood. Subset specified: CD45RA+ positively selected. The chain recombines TRBV6-5 with TRBJ1-1; 8 bases align to TRBD1. The receptor was isolated from a woman in her twenties or thirties in good health. CDR3 region: CASSYQGARTEAFF. The DNA of the CDR3 is TGTGCCAGCAGTTATCAGGGGGCGCGCACTGAAGCTTTCTTT.